This T cell receptor (beta chain) was found in a study of OX40 agonist ivuxolimab in advanced cancers. In terms of the full investigation: The costimulatory receptor OX40 (CD134) was targeted by ivuxolimab, a fully human IgG2 agonistic monoclonal antibody. Intravenous ivuxolimab was administered to patients every 2 weeks at six dose levels: 0.01, 0.1, 0.3, 1.5, 3 and 10 mg/kg. Of the approximately 50 dose-escalation patients, hepatocellular carcinoma was present in some 19, melanoma in roughly 15, renal cell carcinoma in 9 and head and neck cancer in 9. A male proportion of roughly 80% and a mean age of 60 years, ranging from roughly 23 to 85, were recorded for the dose-escalation cohort. Patients were allowed to have had prior anti-PD-1, anti-PD-L1 or anti-CTLA-4 therapy, and approximately 43% of the dose-escalation patients had previously received checkpoint inhibitors. Partial responses occurred in three dose-escalation patients, of whom one had hepatocellular carcinoma and two had cutaneous melanoma. The point of sequencing TCRbeta in the periphery was to test whether ivuxolimab changed TCR sequence diversity and drove clonal T-cell expansion. The paper describes the monotherapy dose-escalation part (N = 52 patients) of the phase I trial of ivuxolimab. General study outcomes and caveats: In the 0.1-3.0 mg/kg groups, partial responders had among the lowest normalized peripheral clonal expansion, particularly in CD8+ T cells. Low levels of normalized T-cell clonal expansion were also shown by some nonresponding patients. After ivuxolimab, expanded clones were on average more numerous among CD8+ T cells than among CD4+ T cells. The antigen specificity of the peripheral T cells that underwent clonal expansion was not determined. Clonal expansion of both CD4+ and CD8+ blood T cells was observed from baseline to week 6 at doses 0.1 to 3.0 mg/kg.

About this clone itself: Its binding antigen is unknown. Nothing much larger sits one base from this clone, and base qualities are not available.

Genomic DNA was isolated from the sorted cells so that the TCRbeta CDR3 region could be sequenced. TCRbeta CDR3 regions were sequenced using the immunoSEQ Assay. TCRdb mirrors the immuneACCESS table, restricted to in-frame sequences. Some clones are absent from its copies; in checked studies, under half trace to an unresolved V gene, and the reason for the others is unknown. The table for this sample lists nearly 110,000 clones; about nine tenths of them were counted only once. The ten largest clones take up 0.4% to 0.6% of the sample. The trial excluded patients who had a history of autoimmune disease or who were on systemic immunosuppression. In every dose cohort, peripheral blood was drawn for TCR sequencing at baseline, cycle 4 day 1, and cycle 7 day 1. Samples came from an open-label, multicenter, first-in-human phase I dose-escalation trial of ivuxolimab. The trial enrolled adults with locally advanced or metastatic head and neck squamous cell, hepatocellular, melanoma or renal cell carcinoma. CD4+ and CD8+ T cells were sorted separately from peripheral blood before TCR sequencing.

This TCR derives from an adult with an advanced solid tumor such as melanoma, head and neck, liver or kidney cancer. The sample in question was CD4+ or CD8+ T cells sorted from blood, obtained in a trial of the OX40 agonist ivuxolimab.

The CDR3 region: CASSKGELARDGDTQYF. The sequenced DNA: TGTGCCAGCAGCAAAGGAGAACTAGCGAGGGACGGTGATACGCAGTATTTT. The rearrangement combines TRBV21-1 with TRBJ2-3; the D call of TRBD2 is as the table states it, not checked on the DNA. TRBV21-1 is shown as a pseudogene. The CDR3 has 17 amino acids, counting the end cysteine and phenylalanine. Of all the DNA, just the CDR3 is kept, 51 bases in frame from base 1.